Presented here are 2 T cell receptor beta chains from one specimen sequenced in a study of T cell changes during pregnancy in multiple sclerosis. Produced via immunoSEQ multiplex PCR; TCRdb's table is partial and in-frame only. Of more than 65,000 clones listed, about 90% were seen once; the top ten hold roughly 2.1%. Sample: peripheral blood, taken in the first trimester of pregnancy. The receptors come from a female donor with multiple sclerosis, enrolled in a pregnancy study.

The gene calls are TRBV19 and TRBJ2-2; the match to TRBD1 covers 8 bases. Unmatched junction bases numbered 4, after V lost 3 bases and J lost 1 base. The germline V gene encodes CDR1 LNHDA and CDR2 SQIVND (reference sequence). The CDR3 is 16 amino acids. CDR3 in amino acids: CASSIGTGVNTGELFF. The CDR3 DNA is TGTGCCAGTAGTATTGGGACAGGAGTGAACACCGGGGAGCTGTTTTTT.

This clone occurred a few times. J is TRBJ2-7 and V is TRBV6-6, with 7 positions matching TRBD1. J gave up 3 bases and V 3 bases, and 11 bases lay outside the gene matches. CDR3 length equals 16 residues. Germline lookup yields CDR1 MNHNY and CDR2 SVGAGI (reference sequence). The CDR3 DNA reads TGTGCCAGCAGTTATGAAGGCGACAGGGCTCGCTACGAGCAGTACTTC. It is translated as CASSYEGDRARYEQYF.